Listed here are 28 T cell receptor beta chains from one sample, sequenced in a study of CD8+ T cells in alopecia areata. As part of sample collection, lesional scalp punch biopsies and peripheral blood were taken from alopecia areata patients. RNA was isolated and reverse transcribed to cDNA, the sequencing template. The protocol was immunoSEQ multiplex PCR, while the TCRdb copy is restricted to in-frame clones and leaves out a portion. This sample has approximately 11,000 clones, with approximately 58% found just once. The sequenced sample was skin, obtained at week 0. The source of these receptors is a human donor with alopecia areata.

In its sample, this clone was seen a few times. Other DNA sequences from this sample encode an identical CDR3 as well. The V gene is TRBV6-5, the J gene TRBJ2-5, with 8 nucleotides matching TRBD2. This CDR3 is 13 amino acids long. The trim removed 2 bases at V and 4 bases at J, leaving 0 bases unmatched. Germline values: CDR1 MNHEY, CDR2 SVGAGI. Here the CDR3 reads CASSYSGRETQYF. In DNA form, the CDR3 reads TGTGCCAGCAGTTACAGCGGGAGAGAGACCCAGTACTTC.

This chain joins TRBV29-1 and TRBJ2-7, with 7 bases identical to TRBD2. CDR3 length: 15 amino acids. With V trimmed by 0 bases and J by 3 bases, 8 bases remained unmatched. Looked up from germline, CDR1 is SQVTM and CDR2 is ANQGSEA. CDR3 protein: CSVEDRGGSVYEQYF. The CDR3 coding sequence is TGCAGCGTTGAAGATCGTGGCGGGAGCGTCTACGAGCAGTACTTC.

This chain joins TRBV10-3 and TRBJ2-3; a possible D gene is TRBD1 (6 bases). This CDR3 spans 16 amino acids. Trimming left V 8 bases short and J 0 bases short, with 18 bases between. The germline CDR1 and CDR2 sequences are ENHRY and SYGVKD. The CDR3 DNA reads as TGTGCCATCGCATCGCCAGGGGACACTAGCACAGATACGCAGTATTTT. This sequence encodes CAIASPGDTSTDTQYF.

This clone appeared a few times. The chain couples TRBV30 to TRBJ2-2, with D perhaps TRBD1 or TRBD2 (5 bases each). The V end was cut by 3 bases, the J end by 5 bases, with 22 bases between. The CDR3 extends over 17 amino acids. Germline V gives CDR1 GTSNPN, CDR2 SVGIG (reference sequence). This CDR3 reads CAWRETPPEGRTGELFF. For the CDR3, the DNA is TGTGCCTGGAGGGAAACCCCGCCCGAGGGACGGACCGGGGAGCTGTTTTTT.

CDR3 in amino acids: CASSLHGASGANVLTF. CDR3 nucleotide sequence: TGCGCCAGCAGCTTGCACGGGGCCTCTGGGGCCAACGTCCTGACTTTC. This rearrangement joins TRBV5-1 to TRBJ2-6, with D possibly called TRBD1 or TRBD2 (5 bases each). Trimming took 1 base from V and 0 from J, leaving 8 bases between them. There are 16 residues in the CDR3. Germline V gene sequence: CDR1 SGHRS, CDR2 YFSETQ.

The rearrangement links TRBV20-1 to TRBJ2-7, with TRBD2 as a possible D gene (6 bases). The CDR3 length is 10 residues. Germline lookup yields CDR1 DFQATT and CDR2 SNEGSKA (reference sequence). V was pared by 3 bases and J by 7 bases, with 7 bases between. CDR3 sequence: CSASREEQYF. The CDR3 DNA is TGCAGTGCTAGTCGGGAGGAGCAGTACTTC.

The chain links TRBV18 to TRBJ1-3; possibly TRBD1 for D (5 bases). Germline CDR1 and CDR2: KGHSH and LQKENI. The CDR3 runs 14 residues. The ends were cut back, 3 bases at V and 1 base at J, with 7 bases in the middle. DNA of the CDR3: TGTGCCAGCTCACCGGGGGAATCTGGAAACACCATATATTTT. Translation gives CASSPGESGNTIYF.

This clone was seen only a few times. CDR3 protein: CASSLTGGAAGANVLTF. Written as DNA, the CDR3 is TGTGCCAGCAGCTTAACGGGTGGGGCGGCCGGGGCCAACGTCCTGACTTTC. The gene calls are TRBV7-3 and TRBJ2-6, with TRBD1 as a possible D gene (5 bases). The germline V gene encodes CDR1 SGHTA and CDR2 FQGTGA. The length of the CDR3 is 17 residues. V dropped 0 bases and J dropped 4 bases, with 13 bases sitting between them. Filled out from reference TRBV7-3 and TRBJ2-6, the complete variable domain reads GAGVSQTPSNKVTEKGKYVELRCDPISGHTALYWYRQSLGQGPEFLIYFQGTGAADDSGLPNDRFFAVRPEGSVSTLKIQRTERGDSAVYLCASSLTGGAAGANVLTFGAGSRLTVL.

This chain connects TRBV15 to TRBJ2-5; a weak D match, TRBD1 (5 bases). V gave up 3 bases and J gave up 2 bases, with 10 bases separating them. Germline V gene sequence: CDR1 LNHNV, CDR2 YYDKDF (reference sequence). The length of the CDR3 is 14 residues. Here the CDR3 reads CATSRGQMQETQYF. DNA of the CDR3: TGTGCCACCAGCAGGGGGCAGATGCAAGAGACCCAGTACTTC.

The table lists this clone with a few counts. This chain joins TRBV11-2 and TRBJ2-3; no definite D call. Germline V gene sequence: CDR1 SGHAT, CDR2 FQNNGV. The ends were cut back, 3 bases at V and 2 bases at J, with 15 bases in the middle. The CDR3 has 16 amino acids. Written as DNA, the CDR3 is TGTGCCAGCAGCTTGAGTCCCGGCTTACTCACAGATACGCAGTATTTT. Its translation is CASSLSPGLLTDTQYF. The full variable domain, with the rest looked up from reference TRBV11-2 and TRBJ2-3, is EAGVAQSPRYKIIEKRQSVAFWCNPISGHATLYWYQQILGQGPKLLIQFQNNGVVDDSQLPKDRFSAERLKGVDSTLKIQPAKLEDSAVYLCASSLSPGLLTDTQYFGPGTRLTVL.

The chain is built from TRBV7-3 and TRBJ1-2; D may be TRBD1 (5 bases). Germline V CDR1 and CDR2: SGHTA, FQGTGA. CDR3 length equals 12 residues. V dropped 4 bases and J dropped 13 bases, with 16 bases sitting between them. The CDR3: CASSSGSDTVTF. The CDR3 coding sequence is TGTGCCAGCAGCTCCGGATCGGACACTGTCACCTTC.

The genes are TRBV19 and TRBJ1-1; D possibly corresponds to TRBD1 (5 bases). There are 13 residues in the CDR3. CDR1 is LNHDA, CDR2 SQIVND, per germline (reference sequence). Trimming pared 6 bases from V and 6 bases from J, leaving 14 bases between. CDR3 sequence (DNA): TGTGCCAGTAGGCCCCAGGGTGGGGCTGAAGCTTTCTTT. Its translation: CASRPQGGAEAFF.

The chain links TRBV5-5 to TRBJ2-7; TRBD2 aligns across 15 bases. The V gene's germline CDR1 is SGHKS and CDR2 YYEKEE (reference sequence). CDR3 length equals 20 residues. With 4 bases clipped from V and 2 bases from J, the junction kept 16 bases outside the gene matches. The CDR3 loop is CASSPVLGLAGGPWAYEQYF. CDR3 in DNA: TGTGCCAGCAGCCCCGTCCTGGGACTAGCGGGGGGACCTTGGGCCTACGAGCAGTACTTC.

This chain's CDR3 is CASSPWDGGGRGGYTF. In DNA, the CDR3 is TGCGCCAGCAGCCCTTGGGATGGCGGCGGGAGAGGTGGCTACACCTTC. The chain is built from TRBV5-1 and TRBJ1-2; D remains unclear. This CDR3 has 16 amino acids. With 4 bases removed from V and 7 bases from J, the gap between germline ends came to 23 bases. Germline V gene sequence: CDR1 SGHRS, CDR2 YFSETQ.

In its sample, this clone is large (0.1 to 1%). The chain combines TRBV15 with TRBJ1-1; maybe TRBD1 (5 bases). This CDR3 spans 15 amino acids. Trimming cost V 0 bases and J 0 bases, with 8 bases left between them. Per germline, CDR1 LNHNV and CDR2 YYDKDF (reference sequence). This CDR3 is CATSRDRGLNTEAFF. As DNA, the CDR3 is TGTGCCACCAGCAGAGATAGGGGCTTGAACACTGAAGCTTTCTTT.

The V call is TRBV5-1, the J call TRBJ1-2; no firm D call. The V gene's germline CDR1 is SGHRS and CDR2 YFSETQ. The CDR3 has 13 amino acids. Trimming pared 2 bases from V and 2 bases from J, leaving 7 bases between. CDR3 bases: TGCGCCAGCAGCTTAGGCACAAACTATGGCTACACCTTC. As protein: CASSLGTNYGYTF. The full variable domain, its missing parts supplied by reference TRBV5-1 and TRBJ1-2, is KAGVTQTPRYLIKTRGQQVTLSCSPISGHRSVSWYQQTPGQGLQFLFEYFSETQRNKGNFPGRFSGRQFSNSRSEMNVSTLELGDSALYLCASSLGTNYGYTFGSGTRLTVV.

Note on this clone: The junction departs from the called germline gene at one end, perhaps through a read error. The chain recombines TRBV7-7 with TRBJ2-3, with a tentative D call TRBD2 (6 bases). The CDR3 spans 13 residues. Germline V lookup: CDR1 SSHAT, CDR2 FNYEAQ (reference sequence). For the CDR3, the DNA is TGTGCTAGCAGCCCCGCGGGGAGAGATACGCAGTATTTT. Amino acids: CASSPAGRDTQYF.

With respect to this clone: The junction differs from germline at one of its ends, possibly a read error. The chain employs TRBV11-2 and TRBJ2-7, with 8 bases that match TRBD1. In germline, CDR1 is SGHAT, CDR2 FQNNGV. The CDR3 has 16 amino acids. As DNA, the CDR3 is TGTGTCAGCAGTTCCCCGATAGGGACAGGAGCCTACGAGCAGTACTTC. This codes for CVSSSPIGTGAYEQYF.

CDR3 sequence: CASSEGWGSGYTF. In nucleotides, the CDR3 is TGTGCCAGCAGTGAAGGGTGGGGCTCTGGCTACACCTTC. The chain uses TRBV6-5 and TRBJ1-2, with TRBD1 as a possible D gene (5 bases). Germline V gene data show CDR1 as MNHEY and CDR2 as SVGAGI. CDR3 size: 13 residues. V lost 5 bases and J 7 bases, leaving 14 bases between the germline ends.

A word on this clone: Other nucleotide sequences in the sample specify the same CDR3. This chain joins TRBV5-1 and TRBJ2-6; D unclear. Germline lookup yields CDR1 SGHRS and CDR2 YFSETQ. The CDR3 is 17 residues long. V lost 4 bases and J lost 2, with 16 bases in between. The CDR3 DNA sequence: TGCGCCAGCAGCGGCGGCTCAGGCGCAACTGGGGCCAACGTCCTGACTTTC. It specifies CASSGGSGATGANVLTF.

By proportion, this clone is medium-sized. The rearrangement links TRBV2 to TRBJ2-2, with a weak D call TRBD2 (5 bases). The CDR3 covers 16 residues. CDR1 and CDR2 from the germline V gene are SNHLY and FYNNEI. The V gene lost 4 bases and the J gene lost 4 bases, with 16 bases spanning the gap. In nucleotides, the CDR3 is TGTGCCAGCAGTGGGATAGAGGGCCGTGGCACCGGGGAGCTGTTTTTT. Encoded protein: CASSGIEGRGTGELFF.

The genes are TRBV5-1 and TRBJ2-3; the match to TRBD1 covers 9 bases. Trimming at V came to 2 bases and at J to 4 bases, leaving 11 bases not matched to a gene. CDR3 length equals 17 residues. Germline assignment: CDR1 SGHRS and CDR2 YFSETQ. CDR3 DNA: TGCGCCAGCAGCTTTGGGACCGGGACAGGGCGGGCAGATACGCAGTATTTT. This translates into CASSFGTGTGRADTQYF. The full variable domain, its missing parts supplied by reference TRBV5-1 and TRBJ2-3, is KAGVTQTPRYLIKTRGQQVTLSCSPISGHRSVSWYQQTPGQGLQFLFEYFSETQRNKGNFPGRFSGRQFSNSRSEMNVSTLELGDSALYLCASSFGTGTGRADTQYFGPGTRLTVL.

The chain combines TRBV11-2 with TRBJ2-5, with a tentative D call TRBD2 (5 bases). Germline V gene data show CDR1 as SGHAT and CDR2 as FQNNGV. Trimming removed 2 bases from V and 5 bases from J, with 15 bases in between. The CDR3 covers 15 residues. The CDR3 reads CASSLMAGETETQYF. The CDR3, as DNA: TGTGCCAGCAGCTTAATGGCGGGCGAAACGGAGACCCAGTACTTC.

This clone showed up just a few times. The chain employs TRBV21-1 and TRBJ2-7. TRBV21-1 is assigned pseudogene status. The CDR3 consists of 15 residues. The CDR3 coding sequence is TGTGCCAGCAGCAACTTCCGGGACCCCCACTACGAGCAGTACTTC. It is translated as CASSNFRDPHYEQYF.

The sample holds one count of this clone. The conserved phenylalanine or tryptophan normally closing the CDR3 is absent here, so this likely arose from a read error. The chain combines TRBV29-1 with TRBJ1-2, with D perhaps TRBD1 (6 bases). Germline values: CDR1 SQVTM, CDR2 ANQGSEA. The CDR3 sequence is 11 residues long. Trimming removed 7 bases at V and 4 bases at J, with 10 bases between. CDR3 sequence reads: CSDRAPYGYTV. Here the CDR3 DNA reads TGCAGCGACAGGGCTCCCTATGGCTACACCGTC.

The chain couples TRBV6-1 to TRBJ2-1; D could derive from TRBD1 or TRBD2 (5 bases each). The CDR3 has 15 amino acids. V was clipped by 7 bases and J by 13 bases, with 26 bases between them. Germline CDR1 reads MNHNS; CDR2 reads SASEGT. In nucleotides, the CDR3 is TGTGCCAGCAAGGTTAGCATTGGGACCACAAATTCCCAGTTCTTC. Translation gives CASKVSIGTTNSQFF.

The CDR3 sequence: CASSYGSETEAFF. The CDR3 DNA reads as TGTGCCAGCAGCTACGGAAGCGAGACTGAAGCTTTCTTT. V gene TRBV5-4 combines with J gene TRBJ1-1; the D is unclear. Per the germline V gene, CDR1 is SGHNT and CDR2 is YYREEE (reference sequence). V was shortened by 3 bases and J by 5 bases, with 11 bases between the two germline ends. The CDR3 consists of 13 residues.

This sequence joins TRBV4-1 and TRBJ2-7; D not certain. Germline V gene data show CDR1 as MGHRA and CDR2 as YSYEKL. V lost 3 bases to trimming and J lost 4 bases, with 10 bases between them. The CDR3 extends over 13 amino acids. CDR3 residues: CASSHQTLYEQYF. The CDR3 DNA reads as TGCGCCAGCAGCCATCAGACCTTATACGAGCAGTACTTC.